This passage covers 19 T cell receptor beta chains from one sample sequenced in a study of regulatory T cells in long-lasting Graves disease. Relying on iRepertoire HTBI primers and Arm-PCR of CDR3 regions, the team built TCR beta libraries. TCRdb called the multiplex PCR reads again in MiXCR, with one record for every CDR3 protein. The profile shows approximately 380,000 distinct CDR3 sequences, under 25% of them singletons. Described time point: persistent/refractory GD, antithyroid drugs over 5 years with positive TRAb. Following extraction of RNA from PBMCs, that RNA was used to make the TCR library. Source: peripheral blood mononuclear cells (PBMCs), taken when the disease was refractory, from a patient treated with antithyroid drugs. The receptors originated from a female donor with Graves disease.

The CDR3 region is CASSIWGYANAEAFF. For the CDR3, the DNA is TGTGCCAGTAGTATATGGGGGTACGCTAACGCTGAAGCTTTCTTT. This chain links TRBV19 with TRBJ1-1; tentatively, D is TRBD1 (5 bases). V was pared by 2 bases and J by 6 bases, with 16 bases between. The CDR3 loop spans 15 amino acids. CDR1 is LNHDA and CDR2 is SQIVND in the germline V gene (reference sequence).

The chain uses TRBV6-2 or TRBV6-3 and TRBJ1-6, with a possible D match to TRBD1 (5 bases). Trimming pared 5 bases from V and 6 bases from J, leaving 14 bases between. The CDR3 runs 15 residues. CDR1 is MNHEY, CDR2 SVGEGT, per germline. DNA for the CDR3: TGTGCCAGCAGTGAACAGGCGGGCCTTAATTCACCCCTCCACTTT. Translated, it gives CASSEQAGLNSPLHF.

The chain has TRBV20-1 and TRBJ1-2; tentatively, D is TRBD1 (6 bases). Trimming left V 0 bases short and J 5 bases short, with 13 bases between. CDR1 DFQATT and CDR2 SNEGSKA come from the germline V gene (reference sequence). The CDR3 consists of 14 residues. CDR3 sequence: CSARDGGGRYGYTF. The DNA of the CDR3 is TGCAGTGCTAGAGATGGAGGGGGGAGGTATGGCTACACCTTC.

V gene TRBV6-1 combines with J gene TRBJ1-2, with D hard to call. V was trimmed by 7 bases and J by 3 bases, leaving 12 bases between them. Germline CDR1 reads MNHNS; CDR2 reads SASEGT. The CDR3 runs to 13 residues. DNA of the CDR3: TGTGCCAGCACCCCAGACGTGGACTATGGCTACACCTTC. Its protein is CASTPDVDYGYTF.

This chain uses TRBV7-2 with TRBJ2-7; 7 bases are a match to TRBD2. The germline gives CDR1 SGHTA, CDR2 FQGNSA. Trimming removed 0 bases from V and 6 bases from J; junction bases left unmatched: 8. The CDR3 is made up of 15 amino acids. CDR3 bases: TGTGCCAGCAGCTTAGCGCTAGCGGAAACTATCGAGCAGTACTTC. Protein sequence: CASSLALAETIEQYF.

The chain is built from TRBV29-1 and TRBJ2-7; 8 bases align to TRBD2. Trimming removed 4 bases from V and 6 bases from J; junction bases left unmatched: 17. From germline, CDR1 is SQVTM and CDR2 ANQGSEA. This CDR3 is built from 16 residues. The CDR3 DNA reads TGCAGCGTTGCCGGGGGGGGTGTTGCGGCAGGGCCCGAGCAGTACTTC. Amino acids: CSVAGGGVAAGPEQYF.

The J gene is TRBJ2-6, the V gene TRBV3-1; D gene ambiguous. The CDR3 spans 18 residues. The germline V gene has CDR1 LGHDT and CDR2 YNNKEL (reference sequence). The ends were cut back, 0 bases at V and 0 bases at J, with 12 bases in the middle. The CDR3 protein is CASSQEAKGGSGANVLTF. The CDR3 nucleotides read TGTGCCAGCAGCCAAGAAGCCAAGGGTGGCTCTGGGGCCAACGTCCTGACTTTC.

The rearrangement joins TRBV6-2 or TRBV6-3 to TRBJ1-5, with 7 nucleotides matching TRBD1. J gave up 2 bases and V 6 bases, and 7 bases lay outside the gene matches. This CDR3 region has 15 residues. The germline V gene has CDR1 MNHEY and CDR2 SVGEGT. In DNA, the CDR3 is TGTGCCAGCAGCGTGACAGGGATGGGCAATCAGCCCCAGCATTTT. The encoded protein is CASSVTGMGNQPQHF.

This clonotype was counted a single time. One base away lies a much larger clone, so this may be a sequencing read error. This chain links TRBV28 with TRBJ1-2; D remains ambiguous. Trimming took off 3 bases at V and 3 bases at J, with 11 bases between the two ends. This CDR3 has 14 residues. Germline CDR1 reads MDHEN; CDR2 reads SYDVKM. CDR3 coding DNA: TGTGCCAGCAGTTTCAGAGACGTAGACTATGGCTACACCTTC. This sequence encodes CASSFRDVDYGYTF.

The CDR3 is CASSWDLGEKLFF. In nucleotides, the CDR3 is TGCGCCAGCAGCTGGGACTTGGGTGAAAAACTGTTTTTT. The J gene is TRBJ1-4, the V gene TRBV4-3, with TRBD1 as a possible D gene (5 bases). Per germline, CDR1 LGHNA and CDR2 YSLEER. This CDR3 has 13 residues. Trimming removed 5 bases from V and 7 bases from J, with 11 bases in between.

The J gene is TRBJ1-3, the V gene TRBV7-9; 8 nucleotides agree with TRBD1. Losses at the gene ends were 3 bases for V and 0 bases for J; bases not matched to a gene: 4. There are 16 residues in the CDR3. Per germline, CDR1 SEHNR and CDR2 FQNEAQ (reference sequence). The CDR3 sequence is CASSFSTGGSGNTIYF. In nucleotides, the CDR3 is TGTGCCAGCAGCTTTTCCACAGGGGGCTCTGGAAACACCATATATTTT.

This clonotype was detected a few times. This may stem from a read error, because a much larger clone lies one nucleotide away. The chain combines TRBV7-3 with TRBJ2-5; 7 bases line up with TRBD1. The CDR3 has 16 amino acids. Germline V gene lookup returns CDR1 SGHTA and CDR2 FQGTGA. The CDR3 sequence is CAGSLTGDKMKETQYF. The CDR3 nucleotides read TGTGCCGGCAGCTTAACAGGGGACAAGATGAAAGAGACCCAGTACTTC.

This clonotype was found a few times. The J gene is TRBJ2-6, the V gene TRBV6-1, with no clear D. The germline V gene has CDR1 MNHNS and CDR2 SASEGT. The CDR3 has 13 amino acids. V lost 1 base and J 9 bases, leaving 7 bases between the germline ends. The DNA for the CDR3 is TGTGCCAGCAGTGAAGGTGGTGTCAACGTCCTGACTTTC. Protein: CASSEGGVNVLTF.

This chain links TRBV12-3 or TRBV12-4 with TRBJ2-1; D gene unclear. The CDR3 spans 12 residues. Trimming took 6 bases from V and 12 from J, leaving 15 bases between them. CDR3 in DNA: TGTGCCAGCAGCTCCCAGAGTGCCCCGCAGTTCTTC. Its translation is CASSSQSAPQFF.

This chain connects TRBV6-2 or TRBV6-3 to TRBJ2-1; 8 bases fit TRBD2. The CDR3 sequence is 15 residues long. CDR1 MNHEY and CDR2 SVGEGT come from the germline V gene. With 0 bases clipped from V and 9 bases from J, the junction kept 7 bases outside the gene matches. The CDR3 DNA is TGTGCCAGCAGTTACTCGACGGGAGGGCCCAGTGAGCAGTTCTTC. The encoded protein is CASSYSTGGPSEQFF.

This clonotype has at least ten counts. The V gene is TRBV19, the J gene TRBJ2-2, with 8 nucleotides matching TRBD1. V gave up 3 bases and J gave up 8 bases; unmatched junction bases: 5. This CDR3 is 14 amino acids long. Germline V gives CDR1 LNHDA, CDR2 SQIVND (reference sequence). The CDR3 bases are TGTGCCAGTAGTATCCAGGGGGCAACGGGGGAGCTGTTTTTT. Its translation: CASSIQGATGELFF. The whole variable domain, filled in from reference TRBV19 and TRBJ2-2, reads DGGITQSPKYLFRKEGQNVTLSCEQNLNHDAMYWYRQDPGQGLRLIYYSQIVNDFQKGDIAEGYSVSREKKESFPLTVTSAQKNPTAFYLCASSIQGATGELFFGEGSRLTVL.

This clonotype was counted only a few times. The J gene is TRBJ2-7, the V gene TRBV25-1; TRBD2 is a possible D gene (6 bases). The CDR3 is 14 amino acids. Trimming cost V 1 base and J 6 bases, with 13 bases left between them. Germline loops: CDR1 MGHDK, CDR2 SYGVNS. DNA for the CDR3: TGTGCCAGCAGTGAATTGAGAGACGGGGGCGAGCAGTACTTC. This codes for CASSELRDGGEQYF.

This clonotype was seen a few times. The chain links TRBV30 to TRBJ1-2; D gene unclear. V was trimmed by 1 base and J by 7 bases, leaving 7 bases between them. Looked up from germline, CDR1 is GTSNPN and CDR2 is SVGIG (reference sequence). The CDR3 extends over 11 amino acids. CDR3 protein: CAWSGSSGYTF. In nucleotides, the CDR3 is TGTGCCTGGAGTGGCTCGTCTGGCTACACCTTC.

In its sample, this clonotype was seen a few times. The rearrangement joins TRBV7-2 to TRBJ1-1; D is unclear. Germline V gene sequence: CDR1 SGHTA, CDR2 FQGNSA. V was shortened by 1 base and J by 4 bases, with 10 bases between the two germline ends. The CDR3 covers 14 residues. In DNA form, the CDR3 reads TGTGCCAGCAGCTTAGAACTGGCCGTCACTGAAGCTTTCTTT. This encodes CASSLELAVTEAFF.